The entry that follows covers one T cell receptor beta chain sequence. Its antigen remains unidentified. Germline lookup yields CDR1 LNHDA and CDR2 SQIVND (reference sequence). V gave up 5 bases and J gave up 2 bases, with 15 bases separating them. The length of the CDR3 is 16 residues. The data are from a study of T cell responses to AZD1222 COVID-19 vaccine. Study-level results: Rises in breadth and depth of Spike-specific TCRs came after two AZD1222 doses. Females made up more of the donors, who were largely white British, and clonal diversity may have come out too low. Scientists sampled the repertoires only once the peak T cell response had passed. Distributed over spike, vaccine-associated CD4 TCRs predominated at 160-218 and 743-854.

TCRdb keeps only in-frame clones here, not all; method: immunoSEQ multiplex PCR. The table shows more than 95,000 clones, with 90% occurring only once. This material consisted of peripheral blood, taken on day 0 of AZD1222 vaccination. This clonotype was obtained from an adult in good health. This chain joins TRBV19 and TRBJ2-2, with D possibly TRBD1 on 5 matching bases. The CDR3 here is CASSGRQNRNTGELFF. The CDR3 coding sequence is TGTGCCAGTAGTGGACGACAGAATAGAAACACCGGGGAGCTGTTTTTT.